The sequence of this T cell receptor beta chain was determined in a study of blood T cell repertoires in COVID-19. Overall study: Donors in the United States, Italy and Spain gave samples during acute or convalescent COVID-19.

The table came from immunoSEQ multiplex PCR; TCRdb's copy has only in-frame clones and leaves some out. The sample has about 170,000 clones; roughly nine tenths are singletons. The CDR3 loop spans 15 amino acids. Trimming shortened V by 7 bases and J by 5 bases, and 17 bases separated the two germline ends. Germline loops: CDR1 MDHEN, CDR2 SYDVKM. The J gene is TRBJ2-2, the V gene TRBV28, with D perhaps matching TRBD2 (5 bases). The sequence came from a man aged 70-80 years with acute or convalescent COVID-19. Source material: peripheral blood. The CDR3 bases are TGTGCCAGCATCTGGACGGGAAAATTAACCGGGGAGCTGTTTTTT. Translated, it gives CASIWTGKLTGELFF. Together with reference TRBV28 and TRBJ2-2, the CDR3 gives the full variable domain: DVKVTQSSRYLVKRTGEKVFLECVQDMDHENMFWYRQDPGLGLRLIYFSYDVKMKEKGDIPEGYSVSREKKERFSLILESASTNQTSMYLCASIWTGKLTGELFFGEGSRLTVL.